The 31 T cell receptor beta chains below come from one sample, sequenced in a study of T cell responses to AZD1222 COVID-19 vaccine. The assay was immunoSEQ multiplex PCR, and TCRdb's table has in-frame clones only and misses some. This table has about 140,000 clones, approximately 90% appearing once. Here the sequenced sample was peripheral blood, taken on day 0 of AZD1222 vaccination. These receptors originate from an adult in good health.

Here the CDR3 reads CASSRTGLREKLFF. The CDR3 DNA is TGTGCCAGCAGCCGGACAGGGCTTCGTGAAAAACTGTTTTTT. This sequence joins TRBV7-6 and TRBJ1-4, with 8 nucleotides matching TRBD1. Looked up from germline, CDR1 is SGHVS and CDR2 is FNYEAQ. The CDR3 runs to 14 residues. The junction had 6 bases not matched to a gene; V was cut back by 5 bases and J by 7 bases. Looking up the rest from reference TRBV7-6 and TRBJ1-4 gives the full variable domain: GAGVSQSPRYKVTKRGQDVALRCDPISGHVSLYWYRQALGQGPEFLTYFNYEAQQDKSGLPNDRFSAERPEGSISTLTIQRTEQRDSAMYRCASSRTGLREKLFFGSGTQLSVL.

This clone was observed once. The chain combines TRBV7-9 with TRBJ1-5, with 7 bases matching TRBD1. This CDR3 spans 16 amino acids. The trim removed 4 bases at V and 4 bases at J, leaving 10 bases unmatched. Germline CDR1 SEHNR, CDR2 FQNEAQ (reference sequence). Here the CDR3 reads CASSSQTGKRNQPQHF. For the CDR3, the DNA is TGTGCCAGCAGCTCCCAGACAGGGAAAAGGAATCAGCCCCAGCATTTT.

The rearrangement uses TRBV5-6 and TRBJ1-2; no firm D call. Germline CDR1 reads SGHDT; CDR2 reads YYEEEE. V lost 0 bases to trimming and J lost 8 bases, with 17 bases between them. The CDR3 sequence is 15 residues long. CDR3 bases: TGTGCCAGCAGCTTGGAAAGGTACGGAAATCTAGGCTACACCTTC. As protein: CASSLERYGNLGYTF.

This chain uses TRBV19 with TRBJ1-1; D might be TRBD1 (5 bases). V was clipped by 5 bases and J by 3 bases, with 16 bases between them. Germline V gives CDR1 LNHDA, CDR2 SQIVND (reference sequence). This CDR3 spans 15 amino acids. In DNA form, the CDR3 reads TGTGCCAGTAGTCTTTCAGCGGGGGGGGACACTGAAGCTTTCTTT. It is translated as CASSLSAGGDTEAFF.

This rearrangement joins TRBV18 to TRBJ2-3; weak D call: TRBD2 (5 bases). In germline, CDR1 is KGHSH, CDR2 LQKENI. The CDR3 contains 15 residues. V lost 1 base to trimming and J lost 1 base, with 9 bases between them. CDR3: CASSPLATRTDTQYF. The CDR3 coding sequence is TGTGCCAGCTCACCACTAGCGACCCGCACAGATACGCAGTATTTT.

This clone showed up just a few times. At the DNA level, this CDR3 is encoded by other sequences in the same sample as well. The rearrangement uses TRBV27 and TRBJ1-4; a weak D match, TRBD1 (5 bases). Trimming took 0 bases from V and 1 from J, leaving 18 bases between them. Germline-derived CDR1 and CDR2 are MNHEY and SMNVEV (reference sequence). The CDR3 totals 19 residues. Here the CDR3 DNA reads TGTGCCAGCAGTTTATCGAGAGCGGAAACAGGCAAAACTAATGAAAAACTGTTTTTT. Amino acids: CASSLSRAETGKTNEKLFF.

V gene TRBV28 combines with J gene TRBJ1-5; D remains ambiguous. This CDR3 contains 13 residues. Trimming took off 2 bases at V and 6 bases at J, with 8 bases between the two ends. Germline-derived CDR1 and CDR2 are MDHEN and SYDVKM. CDR3 residues: CASSLGWAQPQHF. The CDR3 DNA reads TGTGCCAGCAGTTTAGGTTGGGCTCAGCCCCAGCATTTT.

This chain uses TRBV30 with TRBJ1-1, with TRBD1 as a possible D gene (5 bases). V was pared by 3 bases and J by 1 base, with 9 bases between. The CDR3 runs 13 residues. Germline assignment: CDR1 GTSNPN and CDR2 SVGIG (reference sequence). The CDR3 loop reads CAWSLGPNTEAFF. DNA of the CDR3: TGTGCCTGGAGCCTGGGACCGAACACTGAAGCTTTCTTT.

In DNA form, the CDR3 reads TGTGCCACCGCTGACCGACTAGCCCCCACAGATACGCAGTATTTT. Translation gives CATADRLAPTDTQYF. This sequence joins TRBV28 and TRBJ2-3, with 7 bases matching TRBD2. V lost 10 bases, J lost 2 bases, and 12 bases stayed unmatched. The V gene's germline CDR1 is MDHEN and CDR2 SYDVKM. The CDR3 is 15 residues long.

V gene TRBV6-5 combines with J gene TRBJ1-2; D unresolved. The CDR3 contains 13 residues. Trimming pared 7 bases from V and 6 bases from J, leaving 15 bases between. Germline CDR1 is MNHEY and CDR2 is SVGAGI. CDR3: CASTGSWVHGYTF. Here the CDR3 DNA reads TGTGCCAGCACCGGTTCTTGGGTTCATGGCTACACCTTC.

The chain recombines TRBV5-1 with TRBJ2-7; TRBD2 is a possible D gene (5 bases). Deletions cut 6 bases from V and 5 bases from J, with 21 bases between. Germline V CDR1 and CDR2: SGHRS, YFSETQ. The length of the CDR3 is 15 residues. For the CDR3, the DNA is TGCGCCAGCACCCCCTTGGCAGGTAGCGCCCACGAGCAGTACTTC. Translated, it gives CASTPLAGSAHEQYF.

The chain couples TRBV25-1 to TRBJ2-1; TRBD1 aligns across 9 bases. V lost 4 bases to trimming and J lost 1 base; unmatched junction nucleotides: 5. The CDR3 has 16 residues. Germline CDR1 MGHDK, CDR2 SYGVNS. This chain's CDR3 is CASSGDRGWSYNEQFF. As DNA, the CDR3 is TGTGCCAGCAGTGGAGACAGGGGGTGGTCCTACAATGAGCAGTTCTTC.

This sequence joins TRBV6-1 and TRBJ2-1; no firm D call. CDR3 length: 12 amino acids. V was clipped by 3 bases and J by 10 bases, with 10 bases between them. Germline loops: CDR1 MNHNS, CDR2 SASEGT. Here the CDR3 reads CASSEPVTEQFF. The CDR3 region has the DNA TGTGCCAGCAGTGAGCCCGTTACAGAGCAGTTCTTC.

This clone has a single count. The chain recombines TRBV19 with TRBJ1-2; TRBD1 matches at 9 bases. V shed 0 bases and J 8 bases; nucleotides not matched to a gene: 7. The CDR3 is made up of 15 amino acids. Per germline, CDR1 LNHDA and CDR2 SQIVND (reference sequence). CDR3 sequence reads: CASSIEGTGRRGYTF. Written as DNA, the CDR3 is TGTGCCAGTAGTATAGAGGGGACAGGGCGACGAGGCTACACCTTC.

The chain couples TRBV28 to TRBJ1-1, with TRBD1 as a possible D gene (5 bases). The CDR3 length is 13 residues. With 2 bases removed from V and 8 bases from J, the gap between germline ends came to 12 bases. Germline V gene sequence: CDR1 MDHEN, CDR2 SYDVKM. CDR3 DNA sequence: TGTGCCAGCAGTTTACAGTGGGAGGGGGAAGCTTTCTTT. Encoded protein: CASSLQWEGEAFF.

The V and J genes are TRBV5-1 and TRBJ2-5; 7 bases agree with TRBD2. With 4 bases clipped from V and 1 base from J, the junction kept 4 bases outside the gene matches. Germline V gene sequence: CDR1 SGHRS, CDR2 YFSETQ. The CDR3 consists of 14 residues. The CDR3 here is CASSRGTTQETQYF. CDR3 bases: TGCGCCAGCAGCCGGGGGACTACCCAAGAGACCCAGTACTTC. Full variable domain (rest looked up from reference TRBV5-1 and TRBJ2-5): KAGVTQTPRYLIKTRGQQVTLSCSPISGHRSVSWYQQTPGQGLQFLFEYFSETQRNKGNFPGRFSGRQFSNSRSEMNVSTLELGDSALYLCASSRGTTQETQYFGPGTRLLVL.

This chain uses TRBV27 with TRBJ2-7; D may be TRBD1 (6 bases). V lost 5 bases to trimming and J lost 4 bases, with 15 bases between them. This CDR3 has 14 amino acids. Per the germline V gene, CDR1 is MNHEY and CDR2 is SMNVEV (reference sequence). This CDR3 is CASSQGWEGYEQYF. DNA of the CDR3: TGTGCCAGCAGTCAGGGGTGGGAAGGGTACGAGCAGTACTTC.

The V gene is TRBV19, the J gene TRBJ1-5; 7 nucleotides line up with TRBD1. Per germline, CDR1 LNHDA and CDR2 SQIVND (reference sequence). The J segment lost 0 bases and the V segment lost 4 bases, leaving 9 bases of the junction unmatched. The CDR3 has 17 amino acids. In nucleotides, the CDR3 is TGTGCCAGTAGTAGCCGGGACAGAGGAGTTAGCAATCAGCCCCAGCATTTT. This encodes CASSSRDRGVSNQPQHF.

The genes are TRBV7-2 and TRBJ1-6; D might be TRBD1 (6 bases). Germline values: CDR1 SGHTA, CDR2 FQGNSA. V was pared by 3 bases and J by 6 bases, with 9 bases between. This CDR3 comprises 14 residues. CDR3 sequence (DNA): TGTGCCAGCAGCTTCGCAGGGGTTAATTCACCCCTCCACTTT. Encoded protein: CASSFAGVNSPLHF.

The J gene is TRBJ2-4, the V gene TRBV27; 7 bases fit TRBD1. Germline trimming cut 8 bases from V and 7 bases from J; bases unmatched to any gene: 14. The germline V gene has CDR1 MNHEY and CDR2 SMNVEV (reference sequence). This CDR3 is 15 amino acids long. The chain's CDR3 is CASGYTGTEGNIQYF. In DNA form, the CDR3 reads TGTGCCAGCGGGTACACCGGGACAGAAGGGAACATTCAGTACTTC.

The rearrangement links TRBV19 to TRBJ1-1; D gene uncertain. Germline assignment: CDR1 LNHDA and CDR2 SQIVND (reference sequence). The V end lost 5 bases, the J end lost 4 bases, and 20 bases lay between the germline ends. The CDR3 is 16 amino acids. The CDR3 sequence: CASSSPDTAIGTEAFF. As DNA, the CDR3 is TGTGCCAGTAGTTCCCCCGACACAGCGATCGGCACTGAAGCTTTCTTT.

This clone appeared once. This chain links TRBV28 with TRBJ2-7, with D possibly matching TRBD2 (6 bases). The CDR3 has 15 residues. The V gene's germline CDR1 is MDHEN and CDR2 SYDVKM. Trimming cost V 1 base and J 0 bases, with 10 bases left between them. This chain's CDR3 is CASSLFRGSSYEQYF. For the CDR3, the DNA is TGTGCCAGCAGTTTATTCCGGGGGAGCTCCTACGAGCAGTACTTC.

The chain recombines TRBV19 with TRBJ1-1, with TRBD1 as a possible D gene (6 bases). The CDR3 sequence is 15 residues long. Germline values: CDR1 LNHDA, CDR2 SQIVND (reference sequence). The V end was cut by 6 bases, the J end by 0 bases, with 14 bases between. In DNA, the CDR3 is TGTGCCAGTAGCCATCGGACAGACATGAACACTGAAGCTTTCTTT. This sequence encodes CASSHRTDMNTEAFF.

The rearrangement links TRBV10-1 to TRBJ2-1; 9 positions agree with TRBD2. Per the germline V gene, CDR1 is WNHNN and CDR2 is SYGVQD (reference sequence). The CDR3 runs 14 residues. V gave up 5 bases and J gave up 5 bases; unmatched junction bases: 4. The DNA for the CDR3 is TGCGCCAGCAGTCAGACTAGCGGAGACAATGAGCAGTTCTTC. This sequence encodes CASSQTSGDNEQFF.

This chain connects TRBV28 to TRBJ2-3; 13 bases fit TRBD2. The trim removed 7 bases at V and 6 bases at J, leaving 4 bases unmatched. This CDR3 has 14 amino acids. Germline loops: CDR1 MDHEN, CDR2 SYDVKM. The CDR3 reads CASKLAGGPDTQYF. The CDR3, as DNA: TGTGCCAGCAAACTAGCGGGAGGGCCTGATACGCAGTATTTT.

V gene TRBV7-2 combines with J gene TRBJ1-6, with 8 bases identical to TRBD1. The ends lost 4 bases at V and 5 bases at J; junction bases unmatched: 1. CDR3 length: 14 residues. Germline assignment: CDR1 SGHTA and CDR2 FQGNSA. DNA for the CDR3: TGTGCCAGCAGCTCGACAGGGGATAATTCACCCCTCCACTTT. Translating gives CASSSTGDNSPLHF. The complete variable domain, with remaining parts taken from reference TRBV7-2 and TRBJ1-6, reads GAGVSQSPSNKVTEKGKDVELRCDPISGHTALYWYRQSLGQGLEFLIYFQGNSAPDKSGLPSDRFSAERTGGSVSTLTIQRTQQEDSAVYLCASSSTGDNSPLHFGNGTRLTVT.

The chain combines TRBV4-3 with TRBJ2-1; the D gene is possibly TRBD2 (6 bases). Germline-derived CDR1 and CDR2 are LGHNA and YSLEER. The CDR3 totals 16 residues. The germline V and J ends were trimmed by 3 bases and 7 bases, with 19 bases remaining between them. The CDR3 nucleotides are TGCGCCAGCAGCCAGAGGAGGGCCTCCGAGGGAAATGAGCAGTTCTTC. Protein: CASSQRRASEGNEQFF.

This chain links TRBV7-9 with TRBJ1-1; D possibly corresponds to TRBD1 (6 bases). V lost 8 bases and J 1 base, leaving 8 bases between the germline ends. This CDR3 comprises 12 residues. Germline loops: CDR1 SEHNR, CDR2 FQNEAQ (reference sequence). Here the CDR3 reads CASGRGNTEAFF. The CDR3 DNA sequence: TGTGCCAGCGGCAGGGGGAACACTGAAGCTTTCTTT.

This rearrangement joins TRBV24-1 to TRBJ1-5, with no clear D. Germline assignment: CDR1 KGHDR and CDR2 SFDVKD. The CDR3 length is 15 residues. The V end was cut by 5 bases, the J end by 3 bases, with 13 bases between. The chain's CDR3 is CATSGGSRYNQPQHF. For the CDR3, the DNA is TGTGCCACCAGTGGAGGCAGCCGATACAATCAGCCCCAGCATTTT.

This clone was recorded only once. The chain is built from TRBV7-9 and TRBJ2-1, with 9 bases fitting TRBD2. The CDR3 has 16 residues. Germline V gene sequence: CDR1 SEHNR, CDR2 FQNEAQ (reference sequence). Trimming took 5 bases from V and 4 from J; bases not matched to a gene: 9. The CDR3 nucleotides are TGTGCCAGCAGCCCGCCCGAGCGGGAGGTTTACAATGAGCAGTTCTTC. It yields the protein CASSPPEREVYNEQFF.

The J gene is TRBJ2-3, the V gene TRBV6-4; possibly TRBD2 for D (5 bases). This CDR3 is 14 amino acids long. V gave up 6 bases and J gave up 4 bases, with 14 bases separating them. Germline-derived CDR1 and CDR2 are MRHNA and SNTAGT. Here the CDR3 reads CASSVRSEADTQYF. CDR3 sequence (DNA): TGTGCCAGCAGCGTCCGGTCGGAGGCAGATACGCAGTATTTT.